The present entry profiles one TCR beta chain with its context. The sample originates from a study of blood T cell repertoires in COVID-19. Germline CDR1 MNHEY, CDR2 SVGAGI. Trimming stripped 11 bases from V and 5 bases from J, with 21 bases between. The CDR3 has 14 residues. Participants were aged 18 to 89 years, lived in about two dozen US areas, and enrolled virtually. The data were produced by immunoSEQ multiplex PCR, yet TCRdb's version contains in-frame clones alone and is incomplete. The top ten clones hold 2.5% to 3% of a sample with 200,000 to 300,000 clones, 87% of them seen once. The V and J genes are TRBV6-5 and TRBJ1-1; D call uncertain. Sequences were obtained from PBMCs or T cells enriched from blood (not recorded which). The source is a young woman with acute COVID-19. CDR3 in amino acids: CACTPSGGGTEAFF. Here the CDR3 DNA reads TGTGCCTGCACACCTTCAGGCGGAGGGACTGAAGCTTTCTTT.